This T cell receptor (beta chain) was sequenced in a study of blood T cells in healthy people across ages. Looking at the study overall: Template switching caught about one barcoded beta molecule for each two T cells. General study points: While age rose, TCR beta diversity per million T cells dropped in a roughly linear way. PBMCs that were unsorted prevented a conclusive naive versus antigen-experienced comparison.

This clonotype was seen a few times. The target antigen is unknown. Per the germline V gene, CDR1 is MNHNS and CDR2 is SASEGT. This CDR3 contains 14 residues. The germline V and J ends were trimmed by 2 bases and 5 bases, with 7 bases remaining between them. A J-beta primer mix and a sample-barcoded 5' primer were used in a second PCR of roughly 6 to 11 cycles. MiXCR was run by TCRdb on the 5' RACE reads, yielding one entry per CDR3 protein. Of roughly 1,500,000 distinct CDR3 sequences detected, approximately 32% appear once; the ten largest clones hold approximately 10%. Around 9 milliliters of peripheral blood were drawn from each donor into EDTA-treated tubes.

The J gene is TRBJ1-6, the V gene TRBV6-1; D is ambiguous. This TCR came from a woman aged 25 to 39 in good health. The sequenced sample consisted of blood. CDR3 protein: CASSERWDNSPLHF. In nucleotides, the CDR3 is TGTGCCAGCAGTGAACGGTGGGATAATTCACCCCTCCACTTT.